Listed below are T cell receptor beta chains from one sample, sequenced in a study of T cell repertoires in ileal Crohn's disease. The repertoire was sequenced with immunoSEQ multiplex PCR; TCRdb's copy has only in-frame clones and lacks some. The table shows approximately 27,000 clones, with around 77% occurring only once. The sample comprised ileal tissue. Source of these receptors: an adult with Crohn's disease. Each CDR3 is given with its conserved first and last residue. D genes are given only for firm matches. For some rows the clone size is stated as once, few or many, or as a class when expanded; others skip it.

D gene: TRBD1; clone size: NA; V gene: TRBV30; J gene: TRBJ1-5; CDR3 DNA: TGTGCCTGGAGTTCTGGAGGGCAGGGGGGTACGGATCAGCCCCAGCATTTT; CDR3 protein: CAWSSGGQGGTDQPQHF
D gene: NA; clone size: NA; V gene: TRBV11-2; J gene: TRBJ2-3; CDR3 DNA: TGTGCCAGCAGCTTAGGTCGGGGTTCAGATACGCAGTATTTT; CDR3 protein: CASSLGRGSDTQYF
D gene: NA; clone size: NA; V gene: TRBV19; J gene: TRBJ1-2; CDR3 DNA: TGTGCCAGTAGTATACCGGGAGCCAACCTGCACTATGGCTACACCTTC; CDR3 protein: CASSIPGANLHYGYTF
D gene: NA; clone size: NA; V gene: TRBV2; J gene: TRBJ2-1; CDR3 DNA: TGTGCCAGCAGTGAAGGGCGGGCCCTCTACAATGAGCAGTTCTTC; CDR3 protein: CASSEGRALYNEQFF
D gene: NA; clone size: NA; V gene: TRBV9; J gene: TRBJ2-3; CDR3 DNA: TGTGCCAGCAGCGCCCACGGGGACACAGATACGCAGTATTTT; CDR3 protein: CASSAHGDTDTQYF
D gene: TRBD1; clone size: NA; V gene: TRBV7-3; J gene: TRBJ2-1; CDR3 DNA: TGTGCCAGCAGCTGGGGACAGTACAATGAGCAGTTCTTC; CDR3 protein: CASSWGQYNEQFF
D gene: NA; clone size: NA; V gene: TRBV6-1; J gene: TRBJ2-7; CDR3 DNA: TGTGCCAGCAGTGAGGGGAGCTATAACTACGAGCAGTACTTC; CDR3 protein: CASSEGSYNYEQYF
D gene: TRBD1; clone size: NA; V gene: TRBV19; J gene: TRBJ1-2; CDR3 DNA: TGTGCCAGTATCCCTCCGGGACAGGGATCCTATGGCTACACCTTC; CDR3 protein: CASIPPGQGSYGYTF
D gene: TRBD1; clone size: NA; V gene: TRBV5-1; J gene: TRBJ1-4; CDR3 DNA: TGCGCCAGCAGCCTAGAGGGACAGGGGTATGAAAAACTGTTTTTT; CDR3 protein: CASSLEGQGYEKLFF
D gene: TRBD2; clone size: NA; V gene: TRBV7-2; J gene: TRBJ2-7; CDR3 DNA: TGTGCCAGCAGCCCCCAGGCCGGGGGGGGCCTCACTTGGGGTTACGAGCAGTACTTC; CDR3 protein: CASSPQAGGGLTWGYEQYF
D gene: NA; clone size: NA; V gene: TRBV14; J gene: TRBJ2-7; CDR3 DNA: TGTGCCAGCAGCCATGGTAGCGGCGAGCAGTACTTC; CDR3 protein: CASSHGSGEQYF
D gene: TRBD2; clone size: few; V gene: TRBV9; J gene: TRBJ2-5; CDR3 DNA: TGTGCCAGCAGCGTCGGGGGGGGGCCATCAGAGACCCAGTACTTC; CDR3 protein: CASSVGGGPSETQYF
D gene: NA; clone size: NA; V gene: TRBV4-2; J gene: TRBJ2-2; CDR3 DNA: TGTGCCAGCAGCCAAGATCGGGGGTTCCGATCGGGGGAGCTGTTTTTT; CDR3 protein: CASSQDRGFRSGELFF
D gene: TRBD2; clone size: NA; V gene: TRBV30; J gene: TRBJ2-1; CDR3 DNA: TGTGCCTGGAGTGTGGGGCTAGCGGGAGGCAATGAGCAGTTCTTC; CDR3 protein: CAWSVGLAGGNEQFF
D gene: NA; clone size: once; V gene: TRBV6-1; J gene: TRBJ2-5; CDR3 DNA: TGTGCCAGCAGTGAAGGTTCCGTCCAAGAGACCCAGTACTTC; CDR3 protein: CASSEGSVQETQYF
D gene: NA; clone size: NA; V gene: TRBV6-1; J gene: TRBJ1-1; CDR3 DNA: TGTGCCAGCAGTGATATAGACGTGACAGCTCAAGCTTTCTTT; CDR3 protein: CASSDIDVTAQAFF
D gene: TRBD1; clone size: NA; V gene: TRBV20-1; J gene: TRBJ1-1; CDR3 DNA: TGCAGTGCTGGGTGGACAGGAAAAGCTTTCTTT; CDR3 protein: CSAGWTGKAFF
D gene: TRBD1; clone size: NA; V gene: TRBV5-1; J gene: TRBJ2-5; CDR3 DNA: TGCGCCAGCAGCTTCTTAGGGACAGGGGAAGAGACCCAGTACTTC; CDR3 protein: CASSFLGTGEETQYF
D gene: NA; clone size: NA; V gene: TRBV6-6; J gene: TRBJ2-7; CDR3 DNA: TGTGCCAGCAGTATCCTGTCAGGGTTCGAGCAGTACTTC; CDR3 protein: CASSILSGFEQYF
D gene: NA; clone size: NA; V gene: TRBV4-1; J gene: TRBJ1-2; CDR3 DNA: TGCGCCAGCAGCCCCCGCATCAGGATGGGTGGCTACACCTTC; CDR3 protein: CASSPRIRMGGYTF
D gene: TRBD1; clone size: NA; V gene: TRBV6-1; J gene: TRBJ2-1; CDR3 DNA: TGTGCCAGCACCGGACAGGATCGTGAGCAGTTCTTC; CDR3 protein: CASTGQDREQFF
D gene: TRBD2; clone size: NA; V gene: TRBV28; J gene: TRBJ2-1; CDR3 DNA: TGTGCCAGCAGTGGGAGCGGGGTTACCTACAATGAGCAGTTCTTC; CDR3 protein: CASSGSGVTYNEQFF
D gene: TRBD1; clone size: NA; V gene: TRBV10-3; J gene: TRBJ1-2; CDR3 DNA: TGTGCCATCAGTGAAACGGACAGGCTTAACTATGGCTACACCTTC; CDR3 protein: CAISETDRLNYGYTF
D gene: NA; clone size: NA; V gene: TRBV19; J gene: TRBJ2-3; CDR3 DNA: TGTGCCAGTACCGCCGCGGGGCGATATACGCAGTATTTT; CDR3 protein: CASTAAGRYTQYF
D gene: NA; clone size: NA; V gene: TRBV5-5; J gene: TRBJ1-1; CDR3 DNA: TGTGCCAGCAGCTTGGGTATTATGAACACTGAAGCTTTCTTT; CDR3 protein: CASSLGIMNTEAFF
D gene: TRBD2; clone size: few; V gene: TRBV5-4; J gene: TRBJ2-1; CDR3 DNA: TGTGCCAGCAGCCCGCGGGGCGGGAGGGTGGACAATGAGCAGTTCTTC; CDR3 protein: CASSPRGGRVDNEQFF
D gene: TRBD2; clone size: NA; V gene: TRBV6-6; J gene: TRBJ2-3; CDR3 DNA: TGTGCCAGCACCCCCAGCGGGAGGCTGTCTACGCAGTATTTT; CDR3 protein: CASTPSGRLSTQYF
D gene: TRBD2; clone size: NA; V gene: TRBV7-2; J gene: TRBJ2-5; CDR3 DNA: TGTGCCAGCAGCTATAGCGGGCCGGGACGAGAGACCCAGTACTTC; CDR3 protein: CASSYSGPGRETQYF
D gene: NA; clone size: once; V gene: TRBV4-3; J gene: TRBJ2-5; CDR3 DNA: TGCGCCAGCAGCCAAGATAGCTTACCCCAAGAGACCCAGTACTTC; CDR3 protein: CASSQDSLPQETQYF
D gene: NA; clone size: NA; V gene: TRBV19; J gene: TRBJ1-3; CDR3 DNA: TGTGCCAGTAGTGTCCGACAGGATTACTCTGGAAACACCATATATTTT; CDR3 protein: CASSVRQDYSGNTIYF
D gene: TRBD1; clone size: NA; V gene: TRBV19; J gene: TRBJ2-1; CDR3 DNA: TGTGCCACCAGGCGGGACAGGGGGCCAGCGGGCGTCTGGGATGAGCAGTTCTTC; CDR3 protein: CATRRDRGPAGVWDEQFF
D gene: NA; clone size: NA; V gene: TRBV4-3; J gene: TRBJ2-5; CDR3 DNA: TGCGCCAGCAGCCAGACTCAAGAGACCCAGTACTTC; CDR3 protein: CASSQTQETQYF
D gene: NA; clone size: NA; V gene: TRBV6-1; J gene: TRBJ2-6; CDR3 DNA: TGTGCCTCAGGGTCCAACGTCCTGACTTTC; CDR3 protein: CASGSNVLTF
D gene: NA; clone size: NA; V gene: TRBV5-1; J gene: TRBJ1-1; CDR3 DNA: TGCGCCAGCAGCTCCCGGGCAGGGCCTGCCTCCGTGAACACTGAAGCTTTCTTT; CDR3 protein: CASSSRAGPASVNTEAFF
D gene: NA; clone size: NA; V gene: TRBV5-3; J gene: TRBJ2-1; CDR3 DNA: TGTGCCAGCAGCATAATAGGGGGCAATGAGCAGTTCTTC; CDR3 protein: CASSIIGGNEQFF
D gene: TRBD2; clone size: NA; V gene: TRBV5-6; J gene: TRBJ2-2; CDR3 DNA: TGTGCCAGCAGCTTGCGACTAGCGACCGGGGAGCTGTTTTTT; CDR3 protein: CASSLRLATGELFF
D gene: NA; clone size: NA; V gene: TRBV9; J gene: TRBJ2-2; CDR3 DNA: TGTGCCAGCAGCGTTAAGGCGCTGGGGGGCGGGGAGCTGTTTTTT; CDR3 protein: CASSVKALGGGELFF
D gene: NA; clone size: NA; V gene: TRBV4-1; J gene: TRBJ1-2; CDR3 DNA: TGCGCCAGCAGCCAGGTCGCTCGGGATGGCTACACCTTC; CDR3 protein: CASSQVARDGYTF
D gene: NA; clone size: NA; V gene: TRBV15; J gene: TRBJ2-5; CDR3 DNA: TGTGCCACCAGCAGAGTCAAGCTAGAGACCCAGTACTTC; CDR3 protein: CATSRVKLETQYF